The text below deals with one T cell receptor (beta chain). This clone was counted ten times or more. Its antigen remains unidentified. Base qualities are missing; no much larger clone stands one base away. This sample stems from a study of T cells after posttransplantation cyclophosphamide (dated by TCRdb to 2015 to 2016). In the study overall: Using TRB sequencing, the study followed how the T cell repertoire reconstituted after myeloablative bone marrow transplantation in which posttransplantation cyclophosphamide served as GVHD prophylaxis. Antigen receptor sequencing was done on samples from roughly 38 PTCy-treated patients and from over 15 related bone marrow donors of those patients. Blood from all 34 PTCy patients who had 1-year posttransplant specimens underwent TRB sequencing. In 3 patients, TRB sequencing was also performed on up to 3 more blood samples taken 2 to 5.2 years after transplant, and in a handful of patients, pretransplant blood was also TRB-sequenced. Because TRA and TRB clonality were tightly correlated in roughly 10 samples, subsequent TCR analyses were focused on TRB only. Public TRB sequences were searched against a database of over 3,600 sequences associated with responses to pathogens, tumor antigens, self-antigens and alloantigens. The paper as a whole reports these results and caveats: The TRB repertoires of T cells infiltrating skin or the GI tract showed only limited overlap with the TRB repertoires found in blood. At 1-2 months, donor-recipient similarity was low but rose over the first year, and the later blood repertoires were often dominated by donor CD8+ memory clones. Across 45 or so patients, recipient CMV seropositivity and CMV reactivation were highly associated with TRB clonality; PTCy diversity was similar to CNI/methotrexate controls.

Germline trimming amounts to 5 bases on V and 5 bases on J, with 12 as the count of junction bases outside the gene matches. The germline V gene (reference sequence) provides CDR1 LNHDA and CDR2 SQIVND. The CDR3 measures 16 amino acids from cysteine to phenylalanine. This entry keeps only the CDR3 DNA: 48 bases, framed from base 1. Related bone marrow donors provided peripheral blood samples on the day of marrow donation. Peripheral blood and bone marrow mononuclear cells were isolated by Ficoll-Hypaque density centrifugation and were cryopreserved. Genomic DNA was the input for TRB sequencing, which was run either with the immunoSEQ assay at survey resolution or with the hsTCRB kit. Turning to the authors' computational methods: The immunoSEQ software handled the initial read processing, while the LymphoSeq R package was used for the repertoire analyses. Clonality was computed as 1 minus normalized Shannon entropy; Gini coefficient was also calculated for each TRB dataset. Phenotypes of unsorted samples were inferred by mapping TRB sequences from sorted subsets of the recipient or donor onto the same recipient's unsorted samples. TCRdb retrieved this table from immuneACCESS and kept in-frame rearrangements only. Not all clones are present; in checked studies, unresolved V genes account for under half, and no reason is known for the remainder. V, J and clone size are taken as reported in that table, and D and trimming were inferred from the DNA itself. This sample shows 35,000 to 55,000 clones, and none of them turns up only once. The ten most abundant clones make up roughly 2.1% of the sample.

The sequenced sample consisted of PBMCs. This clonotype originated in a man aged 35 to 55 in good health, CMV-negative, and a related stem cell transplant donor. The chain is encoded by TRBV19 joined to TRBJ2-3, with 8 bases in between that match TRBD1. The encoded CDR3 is CASSRIQGGSGDTQYF. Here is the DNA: TGTGCCAGTAGTCGCATACAGGGGGGCAGCGGAGATACGCAGTATTTT.